Described below is a single TCR beta chain sequence and its context. TCRdb keeps only in-frame clones here, not all; method: immunoSEQ multiplex PCR. This sample carries 90,000 to 100,000 clones, 90% to 96% of them seen once, and the ten largest clones take about 0.34%. This CDR3 has 13 amino acids. The V end was cut by 2 bases, the J end by 2 bases, with 7 bases between. Germline CDR1 reads MNHEY; CDR2 reads SVGAGI. The entry originates in a study of technical replicates of blood from several donors. Sequencing was performed on T cells isolated from PBMCs. The receptor's source is a human donor in good health. V usage is TRBV6-5 and J usage is TRBJ2-7; D unclear. CDR3 bases: TGTGCCAGCAGTTACGGCAGGACCTACGAGCAGTACTTC. Residues: CASSYGRTYEQYF.